The present T cell receptor (beta chain) was sequenced within a study of blood T cell repertoires in COVID-19 (dated by TCRdb to 2018 to 2020). Regarding the research as a whole: The collaborator samples originated in the United States, Italy and Spain and spanned the acute and convalescent phases of COVID-19. The prospective study material was composed of cDNA or gDNA derived from T cells, B-cell-depleted T cells, or PBMCs. The dataset comprised deeply sampled blood TCRbeta repertoires from subjects exposed to, actively infected with, or recovered from COVID-19. The repertoires were released in a freely available public database meant as a resource for research on the immune response to SARS-CoV-2. Samples came from the ongoing ImmuneRACE study (first 160 participants) plus 1,254 subjects from 6 global collaborators. Nearly every sample came with metadata listing a de-identified subject ID, COVID-19 status, age in years and sex. Where HLA class I and class II types were available, the types were taken from metadata supplied by the sample provider, not from assay-based typing.

TCRbeta CDR3 regions were amplified from genomic DNA by means of the immunoSEQ Assay, a bias-controlled multiplex PCR. Per the original workflow: The number of nucleated cells in each sample was estimated from the amplification of reference gene primers within the assay. Sequence reads were collapsed and filtered to measure the absolute abundance of every unique TCRbeta CDR3 rearrangement. For each sample, productive Simpson clonality was calculated by taking the square root of Simpson's diversity index across productive rearrangements. In its TCRdb copy, this immuneACCESS table keeps in-frame sequences only and misses some clones. Where compared with another copy, unresolved V genes explain less than half of these, and the others have no known cause. The DNA gave D and trimming, while V, J and clone size come from that table. Recorded for this sample are about 190,000 clones; 85% to 90% of them occurred a single time. The ten largest clonotypes hold about 1.7% of the sample.

Whole blood was collected in K2EDTA tubes by collaborating institutions according to the institutions' own protocols. For TCRbeta analysis, collaborators shipped samples as frozen whole blood, isolated PBMCs, or DNA extracted from either of those sample types. With respect to this clone: Its antigen remains unidentified. Per-nucleotide qualities are absent, and no much larger clonotype sits a single base away.

The germline V and J ends show losses of 0 bases and 2 bases respectively, and no gene match explains 14 bases of the junction. CDR1 and CDR2 are read off the germline V gene as SGHDT and YYEEEE. The CDR3 contains 18 residues, cysteine and phenylalanine counted. Only the CDR3 DNA stays, 54 bases, in frame from base 1. Results and caveats for the whole study, not just this receptor: Clinical and demographic metadata were provided uncurated, with the amount varying by source and participant.

This receptor was taken from a man between 18 and 29 years old with active or convalescent COVID-19. This receptor chain uses TRBV5-6 and TRBJ2-7, with 7 middle bases fitting TRBD2. The specimen sequenced was peripheral blood. Here the CDR3 is given as CASSLVSMRREIAYEQYF. In nucleotides, the sequence is TGTGCCAGCAGCTTGGTATCGATGCGGCGGGAGATAGCCTACGAGCAGTACTTC.